These 19 T cell receptor beta chains were sequenced from one sample in a study of T cell responses to AZD1222 COVID-19 vaccine. This table comes from immunoSEQ multiplex PCR, and its TCRdb copy is limited to in-frame clones, with some not included. The table lists fewer than 300,000 clones, over 85% of them singletons. The input for sequencing was peripheral blood, taken on day 0 of AZD1222 vaccination. Every receptor here comes from an adult in good health.

This rearrangement joins TRBV5-1 to TRBJ2-1, with D maybe TRBD2 (5 bases). CDR1 and CDR2 from the germline V gene are SGHRS and YFSETQ. The V and J ends lost 4 bases and 11 bases respectively, with 13 bases between them. CDR3 length equals 12 residues. The CDR3 spells CASSPGWGQQFF. The CDR3, as DNA: TGCGCCAGCAGCCCGGGGTGGGGTCAGCAGTTCTTC.

J is TRBJ1-1 and V is TRBV23-1, with D possibly being TRBD1 (5 bases). TRBV23-1 is assigned to the ORF class and has an uncertain function. The CDR3 consists of 13 residues. Trimming took off 4 bases at V and 4 bases at J, with 10 bases between the two ends. CDR3 sequence: CASSPPGPTEAFF. CDR3 in DNA: TGCGCCAGCAGTCCTCCGGGGCCCACTGAAGCTTTCTTT.

V gene TRBV28 combines with J gene TRBJ1-4; D may be TRBD1 (6 bases). This CDR3 has 12 amino acids. Germline V CDR1 and CDR2: MDHEN, SYDVKM. The V end lost 10 bases, the J end lost 4 bases, and 10 bases lay between the germline ends. Here the CDR3 DNA reads TGTGCCACCCGGACAGTTAATGAAAAACTGTTTTTT. This gives the protein CATRTVNEKLFF.

V and J are TRBV4-1 and TRBJ2-3; 9 bases are a match to TRBD2. V lost 2 bases, J lost 3 bases, and 6 bases stayed unmatched. Per the germline V gene, CDR1 is MGHRA and CDR2 is YSYEKL. This CDR3 has 16 residues. CDR3 sequence: CASSQRTSGSTDTQYF. CDR3 DNA: TGCGCCAGCAGCCAACGTACTAGCGGGTCTACAGATACGCAGTATTTT.

The chain employs TRBV5-1 and TRBJ1-1; D gene unclear. V was trimmed by 0 bases and J by 4 bases, leaving 10 bases between them. CDR1 and CDR2 from the germline V gene are SGHRS and YFSETQ. This CDR3 region has 14 residues. CDR3 DNA sequence: TGCGCCAGCAGCTTGGCCGGGCTCGCCACTGAAGCTTTCTTT. Amino acid sequence: CASSLAGLATEAFF.

The chain recombines TRBV15 with TRBJ1-4; D gene unclear. The CDR3 is 15 amino acids. The germline CDR1 and CDR2 sequences are LNHNV and YYDKDF (reference sequence). The V end was cut by 0 bases, the J end by 3 bases, with 8 bases between. The CDR3 sequence is CATSRDPQPNEKLFF. The CDR3 DNA reads TGTGCCACCAGCAGAGACCCACAGCCTAATGAAAAACTGTTTTTT.

The chain has TRBV5-5 and TRBJ1-5; D is perhaps TRBD1 (5 bases). This CDR3 comprises 14 residues. V lost 4 bases to trimming and J lost 1 base, with 9 bases between them. The germline gives CDR1 SGHKS, CDR2 YYEKEE (reference sequence). Written as DNA, the CDR3 is TGTGCCAGCAGCGCGGGACCGAGCAATCAGCCCCAGCATTTT. Its translation is CASSAGPSNQPQHF. The variable domain in full, completed from reference TRBV5-5 and TRBJ1-5, reads DAGVTQSPTHLIKTRGQQVTLRCSPISGHKSVSWYQQVLGQGPQFIFQYYEKEERGRGNFPDRFSARQFPNYSSELNVNALLLGDSALYLCASSAGPSNQPQHFGDGTRLSIL.

The chain couples TRBV9 to TRBJ1-1; 7 nucleotides line up with TRBD1. The length of the CDR3 is 14 residues. Germline V gene data show CDR1 as SGDLS and CDR2 as YYNGEE. V shed 4 bases and J 3 bases; nucleotides not matched to a gene: 6. The CDR3 reads CASSLGQQDTEAFF. The CDR3 DNA reads TGTGCCAGCAGCCTGGGACAGCAAGACACTGAAGCTTTCTTT.

This rearrangement joins TRBV11-2 to TRBJ2-7; D gene ambiguous. This CDR3 spans 11 amino acids. Germline CDR1 reads SGHAT; CDR2 reads FQNNGV. V shed 3 bases and J shed 3 bases, with 3 bases lying between them. CDR3 DNA: TGTGCCAGCAGCTTGTACTACGAGCAGTACTTC. Translated, it gives CASSLYYEQYF.

A word on this clone: The junction and the germline gene differ at one end; a read error may be behind it. This chain uses TRBV24-1 with TRBJ1-4; D may be TRBD1 (5 bases). Germline-derived CDR1 and CDR2 are KGHDR and SFDVKD. This CDR3 is built from 9 residues. The CDR3 bases are TGTGCCACCAGGGGCGACAGAGTTTTT. Its protein is CATRGDRVF.

V usage is TRBV13 and J usage is TRBJ1-2; TRBD1 agrees at 11 bases. J gave up 4 bases and V 5 bases, and 6 bases lay outside the gene matches. Germline V gives CDR1 PRHDT, CDR2 FYEKMQ (reference sequence). CDR3 length equals 15 residues. CDR3 in DNA: TGTGCCAGCAGCCTGGGACAGGGGGATCTCTATGGCTACACCTTC. This codes for CASSLGQGDLYGYTF.

This chain links TRBV5-1 with TRBJ2-1; the match to TRBD2 covers 7 bases. CDR3 length equals 13 residues. The J segment lost 6 bases and the V segment lost 5 bases, leaving 5 bases of the junction unmatched. Germline V lookup: CDR1 SGHRS, CDR2 YFSETQ. In nucleotides, the CDR3 is TGCGCCAGCAGGGCTAGCGGCGGCAATGAGCAGTTCTTC. Protein: CASRASGGNEQFF.

The chain has TRBV28 and TRBJ1-1; 8 nucleotides line up with TRBD1. The length of the CDR3 is 16 residues. Looked up from germline, CDR1 is MDHEN and CDR2 is SYDVKM. Unmatched junction bases numbered 15, after V lost 5 bases and J lost 7 bases. For the CDR3, the DNA is TGTGCCAGCAGTACCCCCACAGGGGGGGTAGGCTATGAAGCTTTCTTT. Amino acids: CASSTPTGGVGYEAFF.

The gene calls are TRBV6-1 and TRBJ1-6; the D is unclear. Trimming left V 0 bases short and J 9 bases short, with 12 bases between. This CDR3 spans 15 amino acids. Germline CDR1 MNHNS, CDR2 SASEGT. CDR3: CASSEASRAPSPLHF. DNA for the CDR3: TGTGCCAGCAGTGAAGCCTCTCGGGCACCTTCACCCCTCCACTTT.

The chain joins TRBV28 to TRBJ2-7, with a tentative D call TRBD1 (7 bases). V lost 6 bases to trimming and J lost 2 bases, with 20 bases between them. CDR3 length equals 16 residues. Germline V CDR1 and CDR2: MDHEN, SYDVKM. CDR3 region: CASRTGTGLATYEQYF. The CDR3 DNA reads TGTGCCAGCAGGACAGGGACCGGTCTAGCGACCTACGAGCAGTACTTC.

The chain couples TRBV5-4 to TRBJ2-2; maybe TRBD2 (6 bases). Germline loops: CDR1 SGHNT, CDR2 YYREEE (reference sequence). The V gene lost 2 bases and the J gene lost 4 bases, with 15 bases spanning the gap. The CDR3 sequence is 16 residues long. The CDR3, as DNA: TGTGCCAGCAGCTTAGCCGGGGGTCGGAGCACCGGGGAGCTGTTTTTT. Protein sequence: CASSLAGGRSTGELFF.

CDR3 region: CASSARPRQGVNYGYTF. The CDR3, as DNA: TGTGCCAGCAGCGCGAGACCTCGACAGGGGGTGAACTATGGCTACACCTTC. The chain recombines TRBV9 with TRBJ1-2, with 9 positions matching TRBD1. Germline loops: CDR1 SGDLS, CDR2 YYNGEE. There are 17 residues in the CDR3. J gave up 2 bases and V 3 bases, and 11 bases lay outside the gene matches.

V is TRBV5-1 and J is TRBJ1-2; D not certain. The CDR3 extends over 14 amino acids. Germline V gene lookup returns CDR1 SGHRS and CDR2 YFSETQ. The V end was cut by 1 base, the J end by 7 bases, with 14 bases between. The CDR3 region is CASSLNERSGGYTF. The CDR3 DNA reads TGCGCCAGCAGCTTGAACGAAAGGTCGGGTGGCTACACCTTC.

CDR3 sequence reads: CASSRMGTVNTGELFF. In nucleotides, the CDR3 is TGTGCCAGCAGTAGGATGGGGACAGTGAACACCGGGGAGCTGTTTTTT. The chain recombines TRBV6-2 or TRBV6-3 with TRBJ2-2; 7 bases fit TRBD1. Per the germline V gene, CDR1 is MNHEY and CDR2 is SVGEGT. Unmatched junction bases numbered 7, after V lost 5 bases and J lost 1 base. The CDR3 consists of 16 residues.